Reported below is one T cell receptor (beta chain). V dropped 3 bases and J dropped 7 bases, with 9 bases sitting between them. CDR1 KGHDR and CDR2 SFDVKD come from the germline V gene. This CDR3 region has 13 residues. Libraries were prepared by immunoSEQ multiplex PCR; TCRdb keeps only in-frame clonotypes and omits some of them. The sample includes about 110,000 clones, roughly nine tenths of them seen just once. The data belong to a study of control samples from healthy donors and cancer patients. The chain carries TRBV24-1 and TRBJ1-3; D not resolved. This clonotype was sampled from a woman aged 18 to 35 in good health. Sequencing was done on a sample of blood. CDR3: CATSDPSRNTIYF. The CDR3, as DNA: TGTGCCACCAGTGATCCATCTAGGAACACCATATATTTT.